This TCR beta chain was observed in a study of shared clonotypes between healthy human individuals. General study points: Rarefaction exposed incomplete sorted-subset sequencing despite large depth.

Repertoires were generated with immunoSEQ multiplex PCR, while TCRdb's copy carries only in-frame clones and drops some. The table shows about 710,000 clones, with roughly 72% occurring only once. On this clone: Its antigen is as yet unknown.

The source is a woman aged 25 to 39 in good health. What was sequenced was memory CD4+ T cells sorted from blood. Subset described: CD45RA-negative fraction.

The CDR3 loop is CASRSTGGSGNQPQHF. In DNA, the CDR3 is TGTGCCAGCAGGTCAACAGGGGGCTCGGGCAATCAGCCCCAGCATTTT. This sequence joins TRBV7-2 and TRBJ1-5, with 9 positions matching TRBD1. The CDR3 is 16 amino acids. V dropped 6 bases and J dropped 2; count of bases not matched to a gene: 8. Germline values: CDR1 SGHTA, CDR2 FQGNSA.